Listed below are T cell receptor beta chains from one sample, sequenced in a study of CD8+ T cells in alopecia areata. Clones were read by immunoSEQ multiplex PCR, and TCRdb kept only the in-frame ones, dropping some. The sample consists of about 160,000 clones, just over 65% of them appearing once. The starting material was CD4+ T cells sorted from blood, obtained at week 4, from a patient treated with tofacitinib. These TCRs come from a human donor with alopecia areata. Both conserved end residues are part of each CDR3. A D gene is named only where the DNA matches it firmly. Size values are once, few and many counts, or a class for expanded clones, and some rows have none.

j_call	clone_size	v_call	d_call	cdr3_nt	cdr3_aa
TRBJ1-1	.	TRBV5-1	.	TGCGCCAGCAGCTTGTGGGGGGTGAACACTGAAGCTTTCTTT	CASSLWGVNTEAFF
TRBJ2-4	.	TRBV29-1	TRBD1	TGCAGCGTCGGGACAGAAAACATTCAGTACTTC	CSVGTENIQYF
TRBJ1-1	few	TRBV29-1	.	TGCAGCGTTGGGGCAGGAGCGGTGGGGAACACTGAAGCTTTCTTT	CSVGAGAVGNTEAFF
TRBJ2-1	.	TRBV19	TRBD2	TGTGCCAGTAGTATTGTCGGGGGGTCTAGGAATGAGCAGTTCTTC	CASSIVGGSRNEQFF
TRBJ2-3	few	TRBV5-1	TRBD2	TGCGCCAGCAACCCCCGGGCAGCGGGGGTATGGACAGATACGCAGTATTTT	CASNPRAAGVWTDTQYF
TRBJ2-5	.	TRBV29-1	.	TGCAGCGTTCCTTACAGGCTCCAAGAGACCCAGTACTTC	CSVPYRLQETQYF
TRBJ2-1	.	TRBV30	.	TGTGCCTGGGCCACAGGGAGCTCCTACAATGAGCAGTTCTTC	CAWATGSSYNEQFF
TRBJ2-1	.	TRBV7-9	.	TGTGCCAGCAGCCCCCCTGACAGGATAACCAATGAGCAGTTCTTC	CASSPPDRITNEQFF
TRBJ2-1	few	TRBV18	.	TGTGCCAGCTCACCCCCGAGCGGGCCCTACAATGAGCAGTTCTTC	CASSPPSGPYNEQFF
TRBJ1-1	.	TRBV5-6	.	TGTGCCAGCAGCTTGCAGGGGTTGACTTCTGAAGCTTTCTTT	CASSLQGLTSEAFF
TRBJ2-2	.	TRBV2	.	TGTGCCAGCAGTGAAGTGGGGGCCACCGGGGAGCTGTTTTTT	CASSEVGATGELFF
TRBJ2-1	.	TRBV10-3	.	TGTGCCATCTCCCTGACAGGAGGGGACAATGAGCAGTTCTTC	CAISLTGGDNEQFF
TRBJ2-7	.	TRBV5-4	TRBD2	TGTGCCAGCAGCTTCCGGAGCGGGGCGGAATACTCCTACGAGCAGTACTTC	CASSFRSGAEYSYEQYF
TRBJ2-6	.	TRBV29-1	.	TGCAGCGTTGTTACAGGGATCGGGGCCAACGTCCTGACTTTC	CSVVTGIGANVLTF
TRBJ1-2	.	TRBV30	.	TGTGCCTGGGGGAGGGCAGCATCTTCTAACTATGGCTACACCTTC	CAWGRAASSNYGYTF
TRBJ2-2	.	TRBV7-8	.	TGTGCCAGCAGCTTAGCGGGGGGCCGTTCCACCGGGGAGCTGTTTTTT	CASSLAGGRSTGELFF
TRBJ2-3	.	TRBV30	.	TGTGCCTGGAGTGTACAGACAGATACGCAGTATTTT	CAWSVQTDTQYF
TRBJ2-7	.	TRBV10-3	.	TGTGCCATCAGTTCTACTACCACAGGAGCCGAGCAGTACTTC	CAISSTTTGAEQYF
TRBJ2-5	.	TRBV9	.	TGTGCCAGCAGCGCCCCCCCCGGAGGGGGAGAGACCCAGTACTTC	CASSAPPGGGETQYF
TRBJ2-7	.	TRBV29-1	TRBD1	TGCAGCGTTTCTGGACAGGGGCGTTACGAGCAGTACTTC	CSVSGQGRYEQYF
TRBJ2-1	few	TRBV29-1	TRBD2	TGCAGCGTTGTAGGCGGGGGGGCTGAATCCCAGTTCTTC	CSVVGGGAESQFF
TRBJ2-3	.	TRBV10-3	.	TGTGCCATCAGTGCGGGTCCTGGTTTCCCAGATACGCAGTATTTT	CAISAGPGFPDTQYF
TRBJ2-7	few	TRBV4-1	TRBD1	TGCGCCAGCAGCCAAGGACAGGGGAGCTCCTACGAGCAGTACTTC	CASSQGQGSSYEQYF
TRBJ1-6	.	TRBV30	.	TGTGCCTGGAACGGGGGTTACGATTCACCCCTCCACTTT	CAWNGGYDSPLHF
TRBJ1-2	.	TRBV2	.	TGTGCCAGCACGAGACAGGAGGAAGATGGCTACACCTTC	CASTRQEEDGYTF
TRBJ1-1	.	TRBV5-4	.	TGTGCCAGCAGCTTGGCTGCGGGGGGGACTGAAGCTTTCTTT	CASSLAAGGTEAFF
TRBJ2-7	many	TRBV29-1	.	TGCAGCGTGACAGGATCCCGATTTGTCGAGCAGTACTTC	CSVTGSRFVEQYF
TRBJ2-5	.	TRBV29-1	.	TGCAGCGTTGGAGGGAAGGTCCGACAAGAGACCCAGTACTTC	CSVGGKVRQETQYF
TRBJ1-2	.	TRBV15	.	TGTGCCACTAGGGGGGTTGACTATGGCTACACCTTC	CATRGVDYGYTF
TRBJ2-3	.	TRBV18	.	TGTGCCAGCTCACCAATCGGAATGGATACGCAGTATTTT	CASSPIGMDTQYF
TRBJ2-7	.	TRBV30	.	TGTGCCTGGAGGGGGGCGTCCTACGAGCAGTACTTC	CAWRGASYEQYF
TRBJ1-4	few	TRBV7-9	.	TGTGCCAGCAGCCAAGCCGGGAGGGATGAAAAACTGTTTTTT	CASSQAGRDEKLFF
TRBJ2-7	once	TRBV7-8	TRBD1	TGTGCCAGCAGCACCCGGACAGGGGCGACCCCCATGATCTTC	CASSTRTGATPMIF
TRBJ1-6	.	TRBV5-6	TRBD1	TGTGCCAGCAGTTCTGACAGGGGTTGGACTAATTCACCCCTCCACTTT	CASSSDRGWTNSPLHF
TRBJ2-5	.	TRBV30	.	TGTGCCTGGGGACCATCCCGGGAGACCCAGTACTTC	CAWGPSRETQYF
TRBJ2-3	.	TRBV29-1	TRBD2	TGCAGTGTTACTAGCGGGGCTTTTTCAGATACGCAGTATTTT	CSVTSGAFSDTQYF
TRBJ1-2	.	TRBV19	.	TGTGCCACCAGGCCCACAGGACACCTCTATGGCTACACCTTC	CATRPTGHLYGYTF
TRBJ1-1	.	TRBV29-1	.	TGCAGCGTTGCACAGTTGAACACTGAAGCTTTCTTT	CSVAQLNTEAFF
TRBJ2-3	.	TRBV29-1	TRBD1	TGCAGCGGGGCGGACAGGGGGTTGGGAGATACGCAGTATTTT	CSGADRGLGDTQYF
TRBJ1-1	few	TRBV5-5	.	TGTGCCAGCAGCAGGGAAAGGACAAGGAACACTGAAGCTTTCTTT	CASSRERTRNTEAFF
TRBJ1-6	.	TRBV5-1	.	TGCGCCAGCAGGGAAGGACGGTTGAATTCACCCCTCCACTTT	CASREGRLNSPLHF
TRBJ1-4	.	TRBV5-1	TRBD1	TGCGCCAGCAGCTTAATGTCAGGGGGCGCAACTAATGAAAAACTGTTTTTT	CASSLMSGGATNEKLFF
TRBJ2-5	.	TRBV2	TRBD1	TGTGCCAGCATCGGACAGGGTGGCGAGACCCAGTACTTC	CASIGQGGETQYF
TRBJ1-2	.	TRBV25-1	.	TGTGCCAGCAGTGAGGCGGGGGCCTTGCGTGGCTACACCTTC	CASSEAGALRGYTF
TRBJ2-3	.	TRBV27	TRBD1	TGTGCCAGCAGTCACCGGACAGGGGGAATAGATACGCAGTATTTT	CASSHRTGGIDTQYF
TRBJ1-1	.	TRBV30	.	TGTGCCTGGAGTGTACTAAAAACGGGGTTGTACACTGAAGCTTTCTTT	CAWSVLKTGLYTEAFF
TRBJ1-6	few	TRBV6-5	.	TGTGCCAGCAAATTGCAGGCCAGGCATTCACCCCTCCACTTT	CASKLQARHSPLHF
TRBJ2-5	.	TRBV2	.	TGTGCCAGCATCGGACGTGATAGGGAGACCCAGTACTTC	CASIGRDRETQYF
TRBJ1-3	.	TRBV29-1	.	TGCAGCGTGGCCACAGTAATAGGAAACACCATATATTTT	CSVATVIGNTIYF
TRBJ2-7	few	TRBV29-1	TRBD1	TGCAGCGTCGGGGACAGACCCTACGAGCAGTACTTC	CSVGDRPYEQYF